What follows describes a single T cell receptor (beta chain). The target antigen is unknown. Time point noted: recipient sample about 28 days before transplant, after cytoreduction. Produced via immunoSEQ multiplex PCR; TCRdb's table is partial and in-frame only. The sample has roughly 17,000 clones, 93% seen once. This sample was included in a study of T cell clonotyping in hematopoietic cell transplantation. As for the study in general: Pretransplant recipient samples were taken after cytoreduction. Study-wide findings and caveats: After transplant, recipient diversity fell while pathologically expanded clonotypes grew through day 180.

The CDR3 has 16 amino acids. The germline CDR1 and CDR2 sequences are LGHNA and YSLEER. V lost 0 bases and J lost 3, with 14 bases in between. The clonotype originates from a man between 18 and 35 years old with biphenotypic leukemia. Some clones in this sample may be carry-over from other donors' samples. The chain combines TRBV4-3 with TRBJ1-2; D gene uncertain. The sequences come from peripheral blood mononuclear cells, collected before stem cell transplant. The CDR3 DNA is TGCGCCAGCAGCCAAGATTGGGCCGGTCCTGACTATGGCTACACCTTC. Its translation: CASSQDWAGPDYGYTF.